This TCR beta chain stems from a study of blood T cell repertoires in COVID-19. Overall study context: Samples came from the United States, Italy and Spain, spanning acute and convalescent COVID-19.

Source study methods: How many nucleated cells were present was estimated from reference gene primer amplification. Sequenced by immunoSEQ multiplex PCR; TCRdb stores in-frame clones only, minus some. D and trimming were read from the DNA, whereas the V and J calls and clone size are those reported in that table. The top ten hold roughly 6.4% of the sample, which has about 190,000 clones, roughly 80% seen once. Germline V CDR1 and CDR2: MGHDK, SYGVNS. V lost 8 bases and J lost 4, with 8 bases in between. This CDR3 is 11 amino acids long. This TCR derives from a man between 60 and 70 years old with acute or convalescent COVID-19. What was sequenced was peripheral blood. The chain links TRBV25-1 to TRBJ2-5; possible D gene TRBD1, 5 bases. The CDR3, as DNA: TGTGCCAGCGGGGCCCTAGAGACCCAGTACTTC. Residues: CASGALETQYF.